The 10 T cell receptor beta chains below all came from one sample that was sequenced in a study of shared clonotypes between healthy human individuals (dated by TCRdb to about 2020). Library method: the immunoSEQ multiplex PCR assay. TCRdb took over this immuneACCESS table, retaining in-frame rearrangements with V and J assigned. Such tables are incomplete; in checked studies, under half of the missing clones stem from an unresolved V gene, and the remainder is unexplained. The sample records roughly 2.4 million clones, around 95% of which are singletons. The ten largest clones take up over 0.1% of the sample. The material sequenced was naive CD4+ T cells sorted from blood. The label giving this sample's cell subset or site can be read as: CD45RA+ positively selected. Receptor source: a young man in good health.

This clone was seen a single time. This rearrangement joins TRBV18 to TRBJ1-1; perhaps TRBD1 as D (5 bases). Germline V CDR1 and CDR2: KGHSH, LQKENI. The CDR3 is 16 residues long. V was pared by 1 base and J by 7 bases, with 19 bases between. The CDR3: CASSPLIRGAGHEAFF. The DNA for the CDR3 is TGTGCCAGCTCACCACTAATAAGGGGAGCGGGGCATGAAGCTTTCTTT.

The chain recombines TRBV10-3 with TRBJ2-1; D is undetermined. Germline V gene sequence: CDR1 ENHRY, CDR2 SYGVKD. This CDR3 is 12 amino acids long. V was pared by 1 base and J by 5 bases, with 3 bases between. The CDR3 protein is CAISEFHNEQFF. DNA of the CDR3: TGTGCCATCAGTGAGTTCCACAATGAGCAGTTCTTC.

The V gene is TRBV7-8, the J gene TRBJ2-3, with 8 bases lining up with TRBD1. This CDR3 region has 15 residues. V was clipped by 5 bases and J by 0 bases; unmatched bases: 4. The V gene's germline CDR1 is SGHVS and CDR2 FQNEAQ. CDR3 sequence reads: CASSGYRGSTDTQYF. Written as DNA, the CDR3 is TGTGCCAGCAGCGGGTACAGGGGGAGCACAGATACGCAGTATTTT.

Turning to this clone: The sample carries other DNA sequences with the same CDR3. The J gene is TRBJ1-5, the V gene TRBV11-2, with 7 bases identical to TRBD1. V gave up 3 bases and J gave up 4 bases; unmatched junction bases: 0. In germline, CDR1 is SGHAT, CDR2 FQNNGV. The CDR3 spans 13 residues. For the CDR3, the DNA is TGTGCCAGCAGCTTGGGACAGAATCAGCCCCAGCATTTT. Residues: CASSLGQNQPQHF.

The chain uses TRBV2 and TRBJ2-5, with a possible D match to TRBD1 (5 bases). CDR3 length: 14 residues. With 6 bases removed from V and 0 bases from J, the gap between germline ends came to 11 bases. Germline CDR1 reads SNHLY; CDR2 reads FYNNEI. This CDR3 is CASRAGRDQETQYF. As DNA, the CDR3 is TGTGCCAGCAGGGCAGGCAGGGACCAAGAGACCCAGTACTTC. Looking up the rest from reference TRBV2 and TRBJ2-5 gives the full variable domain: EPEVTQTPSHQVTQMGQEVILRCVPISNHLYFYWYRQILGQKVEFLVSFYNNEISEKSEIFDDQFSVERPDGSNFTLKIRSTKLEDSAMYFCASRAGRDQETQYFGPGTRLLVL.

The CDR3: CASSLFSSSNQPQHF. CDR3 bases: TGTGCCAGCAGTTTATTTAGCTCTAGCAATCAGCCCCAGCATTTT. J is TRBJ1-5 and V is TRBV28; D is undetermined. Trimming pared 1 base from V and 0 bases from J, leaving 7 bases between. Looked up from germline, CDR1 is MDHEN and CDR2 is SYDVKM. The CDR3 is 15 amino acids.

Of note for this clone: Additional DNA sequences in this sample encode the identical CDR3. The chain joins TRBV7-2 to TRBJ2-7, with 8 nucleotides matching TRBD1. Germline CDR1 is SGHTA and CDR2 is FQGNSA. With V trimmed by 5 bases and J by 5 bases, 8 bases remained unmatched. The CDR3 is made up of 14 amino acids. The CDR3 here is CASSRRTGLDEQYF. In DNA form, the CDR3 reads TGTGCCAGCAGCAGACGGACAGGGCTGGACGAGCAGTACTTC.

The rearrangement links TRBV2 to TRBJ2-1; 7 nucleotides match TRBD2. Per the germline V gene, CDR1 is SNHLY and CDR2 is FYNNEI. The CDR3 length is 15 residues. The ends lost 6 bases at V and 0 bases at J; junction bases unmatched: 5. As DNA, the CDR3 is TGTGCCAGCAGGTCCTTAGCGGGCTCCTACAATGAGCAGTTCTTC. Translated, it gives CASRSLAGSYNEQFF.

This chain connects TRBV6-4 to TRBJ2-3, with 9 bases aligning to TRBD1. The germline CDR1 and CDR2 sequences are MRHNA and SNTAGT. The V segment lost 6 bases and the J segment 2 bases; nucleotides outside the gene matches: 3. The CDR3 has 14 residues. CDR3 residues: CASRGTGITDTQYF. The CDR3 nucleotides are TGTGCCAGCAGAGGGACAGGGATCACAGATACGCAGTATTTT.

This clone was observed a single time. The V and J genes are TRBV6-1 and TRBJ1-6; no definite D call. V was pared by 8 bases and J by 14 bases, with 16 bases between. The CDR3 has 12 residues. Germline V gives CDR1 MNHNS, CDR2 SASEGT. The CDR3 here is CASSRGPGALHF. CDR3 nucleotide sequence: TGTGCCAGCTCTCGAGGACCTGGGGCCCTCCACTTT.